These 20 T cell receptor beta chains were all obtained from the same sample, sequenced in a study of molecular identifiers for immune sequencing clone quantification. From the PCR reads, TCRdb called clonotypes with MiXCR, one entry per CDR3 protein. The sample shows just under 650,000 distinct CDR3 sequences, nearly 20% of them seen only once. The sequencing sample was made of naive CD8+ T cells from blood, with Jurkat cell RNA spiked in. Subset noted: FACS-sorted CD8+CD4-CCR7+CD45RA+ naive T cells. The receptors originated from a human donor in good health. Some libraries in this study had Jurkat cell RNA spiked in.

The chain carries TRBV5-5 and TRBJ2-7, with D perhaps given as TRBD1 or TRBD2 (6 bases each). V was trimmed by 1 base and J by 7 bases, leaving 12 bases between them. There are 13 residues in the CDR3. Germline values: CDR1 SGHKS, CDR2 YYEKEE (reference sequence). The CDR3 coding sequence is TGTGCCAGCAGCTTGTGGGGGGCTGAAGAGCAGTACTTC. Its translation: CASSLWGAEEQYF. Using reference TRBV5-5 and TRBJ2-7 for the parts outside the CDR3, the full variable domain is DAGVTQSPTHLIKTRGQQVTLRCSPISGHKSVSWYQQVLGQGPQFIFQYYEKEERGRGNFPDRFSARQFPNYSSELNVNALLLGDSALYLCASSLWGAEEQYFGPGTRLTVT.

This clonotype was seen at least ten times. The chain employs TRBV4-1 and TRBJ1-6; the D is unclear. CDR3 length: 16 residues. V gave up 1 base and J gave up 3 bases, with 10 bases separating them. In germline, CDR1 is MGHRA, CDR2 YSYEKL. The CDR3 DNA sequence: TGCGCCAGCAGCCAAGTTCCATGGGTCTATAATTCACCCCTCCACTTT. It codes for CASSQVPWVYNSPLHF.

The chain carries TRBV4-3 and TRBJ1-1, with 9 bases identical to TRBD1. The CDR3 sequence is 17 residues long. The germline V gene encodes CDR1 LGHNA and CDR2 YSLEER. Trimming removed 0 bases from V and 1 base from J; junction bases left unmatched: 6. The CDR3 here is CASSQEMTGGPNTEAFF. The CDR3 DNA sequence: TGCGCCAGCAGCCAAGAAATGACAGGGGGTCCGAACACTGAAGCTTTCTTT.

The rearrangement uses TRBV6-5 and TRBJ2-2, with no clear D. CDR3 length equals 16 residues. Deletions cut 2 bases from V and 0 bases from J, with 10 bases between. Germline V gives CDR1 MNHEY, CDR2 SVGAGI. CDR3 sequence: CASSYHLVANTGELFF. CDR3 DNA sequence: TGTGCCAGCAGTTACCACTTAGTCGCGAACACCGGGGAGCTGTTTTTT.

This clonotype was observed many times. J is TRBJ2-1 and V is TRBV27; D is tentatively TRBD1 or TRBD2 (5 bases each). The CDR3 sequence is 14 residues long. Germline V CDR1 and CDR2: MNHEY, SMNVEV (reference sequence). Trimming shortened V by 4 bases and J by 3 bases, and 10 bases separated the two germline ends. CDR3 residues: CASSSGTDYNEQFF. Here the CDR3 DNA reads TGTGCCAGCAGTTCCGGGACGGACTACAATGAGCAGTTCTTC.

This clonotype was observed a few times. The chain links TRBV6-5 to TRBJ2-1; 13 nucleotides match TRBD2. V was clipped by 0 bases and J by 6 bases; unmatched bases: 2. The CDR3 consists of 16 residues. The V gene's germline CDR1 is MNHEY and CDR2 SVGAGI. CDR3 sequence (DNA): TGTGCCAGCAGTTACTCTACTAGCGGGGGGGGCAATGAGCAGTTCTTC. Translating gives CASSYSTSGGGNEQFF.

The V and J genes are TRBV5-3 and TRBJ2-7; 12 bases fit TRBD1. TRBV5-3 is assigned to the ORF class and has an uncertain function. This CDR3 contains 15 residues. With 8 bases clipped from V and 2 bases from J, the junction kept 8 bases outside the gene matches. The CDR3: CASSGWDRGPYEQYF. The CDR3 region has the DNA TGTGCCAGCAGTGGATGGGACAGGGGGCCCTACGAGCAGTACTTC.

This clonotype was recorded many times. V usage is TRBV7-9 and J usage is TRBJ2-7; D assignment may be TRBD1 or TRBD2 (5 bases each). CDR3 length equals 17 residues. CDR1 and CDR2 from the germline V gene are SEHNR and FQNEAQ (reference sequence). Trimming removed 6 bases from V and 0 bases from J, with 21 bases in between. This CDR3 is CASRPAWSGAGSYEQYF. As DNA, the CDR3 is TGTGCCAGCAGGCCCGCCTGGTCTGGGGCGGGCTCCTACGAGCAGTACTTC.

This clonotype was picked up many times. The chain uses TRBV4-2 and TRBJ2-2, with 11 bases that match TRBD2. V lost 4 bases and J lost 5; bases outside the gene matches: 3. The germline V gene has CDR1 LGHNA and CDR2 YNFKEQ. This CDR3 region has 15 residues. The CDR3 loop reads CASSRLAGYTGELFF. Here the CDR3 DNA reads TGTGCCAGCAGCCGACTAGCGGGATATACCGGGGAGCTGTTTTTT.

The gene calls are TRBV28 and TRBJ1-3; tentative D call: TRBD1 (6 bases). V lost 4 bases, J lost 0 bases, and 10 bases lay in between. There are 15 residues in the CDR3. Germline CDR1 is MDHEN and CDR2 is SYDVKM. The CDR3 region has the DNA TGTGCCAGCAGTTCGGGACACTACTCTGGAAACACCATATATTTT. It encodes CASSSGHYSGNTIYF.

As regards this clonotype: This may be a read error, as it is one base from a much larger clone. This rearrangement joins TRBV15 to TRBJ1-5; a weak D match, TRBD1 (6 bases). Germline V lookup: CDR1 LNHNV, CDR2 YYDKDF (reference sequence). The CDR3 has 13 residues. CDR3 DNA: TGTGCCACCAGAGGGACAAACAATCAGCCCCAGCGTTTT. Its translation: CATRGTNNQPQRF. Looking up the rest from reference TRBV15 and TRBJ1-5 gives the full variable domain: DAMVIQNPRYQVTQFGKPVTLSCSQTLNHNVMYWYQQKSSQAPKLLFHYYDKDFNNEADTPDNFQSRRPNTSFCFLDIRSPGLGDTAMYLCATRGTNNQPQRFGDGTRLSIL.

This clonotype was counted at least ten times. The V gene is TRBV13, the J gene TRBJ1-1; the match to TRBD1 covers 9 bases. The CDR3 has 15 amino acids. V lost 5 bases and J lost 4; bases outside the gene matches: 8. Germline-derived CDR1 and CDR2 are PRHDT and FYEKMQ (reference sequence). The CDR3 sequence is CASSGIGTGLTEAFF. DNA for the CDR3: TGTGCCAGCAGCGGCATCGGGACAGGGCTCACTGAAGCTTTCTTT.

This clonotype was counted ten times or more. This sequence joins TRBV2 and TRBJ2-5; TRBD2 matches at 13 bases. This CDR3 has 16 residues. Germline-derived CDR1 and CDR2 are SNHLY and FYNNEI. V dropped 6 bases and J dropped 1; count of bases not matched to a gene: 5. The DNA for the CDR3 is TGTGCCAGCAGGTGGGGACTAGCGGGGATCCAAGAGACCCAGTACTTC. It is translated as CASRWGLAGIQETQYF. The full variable domain, its missing parts supplied by reference TRBV2 and TRBJ2-5, is EPEVTQTPSHQVTQMGQEVILRCVPISNHLYFYWYRQILGQKVEFLVSFYNNEISEKSEIFDDQFSVERPDGSNFTLKIRSTKLEDSAMYFCASRWGLAGIQETQYFGPGTRLLVL.

There are many counts of this clonotype. V usage is TRBV29-1 and J usage is TRBJ2-5; a possible D gene is TRBD2 (6 bases). CDR1 is SQVTM, CDR2 ANQGSEA, per germline. The V end was cut by 4 bases, the J end by 7 bases, with 19 bases between. The CDR3 covers 14 residues. CDR3 sequence (DNA): TGCAGCGTTGTTCATGGATATGGAGCGGGGACCCAGTACTTC. It is translated as CSVVHGYGAGTQYF.

This clonotype was seen a few times. The chain couples TRBV5-1 to TRBJ1-3; no clear D. V was shortened by 4 bases and J by 4 bases, with 9 bases between the two germline ends. Germline-derived CDR1 and CDR2 are SGHRS and YFSETQ. The CDR3 covers 13 residues. The CDR3 sequence: CASSTGSGNTIYF. Here the CDR3 DNA reads TGCGCCAGCAGCACGGGGTCCGGAAACACCATATATTTT.

This clonotype appeared many times. The chain combines TRBV19 with TRBJ1-2, with D perhaps matching TRBD1 (5 bases). The CDR3 is 13 amino acids. CDR1 LNHDA and CDR2 SQIVND come from the germline V gene (reference sequence). The germline V and J ends were trimmed by 7 bases and 8 bases, with 17 bases remaining between them. CDR3: CASTPPGIEGYTF. The DNA for the CDR3 is TGTGCCAGTACCCCCCCAGGGATTGAGGGCTACACCTTC.

This clonotype was counted many times. The chain recombines TRBV4-3 with TRBJ2-6, with D unresolved. The CDR3 has 15 amino acids. V lost 4 bases and J lost 0, with 7 bases in between. CDR1 is LGHNA and CDR2 is YSLEER in the germline V gene. As DNA, the CDR3 is TGCGCCAGCAGCCCGGATATCTCTGGGGCCAACGTCCTGACTTTC. Its protein is CASSPDISGANVLTF.

This clonotype was recorded many times. The chain joins TRBV24-1 to TRBJ2-1, with TRBD2 matching over 14 bases. The length of the CDR3 is 15 residues. The V gene end was trimmed by 4 bases and the J gene end by 6 bases; junction bases not matched to a gene: 1. CDR1 and CDR2 from the germline V gene are KGHDR and SFDVKD. The CDR3 region is CATSDGLAGGNEQFF. CDR3 sequence (DNA): TGTGCCACCAGTGACGGACTAGCGGGAGGCAATGAGCAGTTCTTC.

This clonotype has ten or more counts. This sequence joins TRBV30 and TRBJ1-1; tentative D call: TRBD1 (5 bases). The CDR3 covers 15 residues. V lost 2 bases and J lost 1, with 14 bases in between. Germline CDR1 reads GTSNPN; CDR2 reads SVGIG (reference sequence). CDR3 residues: CAWSPPGTGNTEAFF. For the CDR3, the DNA is TGTGCCTGGAGTCCGCCTGGGACGGGGAACACTGAAGCTTTCTTT.

This clonotype was observed a handful of times. The gene calls are TRBV27 and TRBJ2-7, with 8 bases fitting TRBD1. V was pared by 4 bases and J by 4 bases, with 9 bases of the junction left unmatched. CDR1 and CDR2 from the germline V gene are MNHEY and SMNVEV (reference sequence). This CDR3 region has 15 residues. Written as DNA, the CDR3 is TGTGCCAGCAGTTCACTACAGGGGGAGGCGTACGAGCAGTACTTC. Translation gives CASSSLQGEAYEQYF.